A selection of T cell receptor beta chains follows, all from one sample in a study of T cells expressing NK-cell markers. TCRdb reprocessed the 5' RACE reads and stores each CDR3 protein as one record, lacking DNA. The sample table includes roughly 430,000 distinct CDR3 sequences. What was sequenced was blood T cells: a sorted CD56 or NKG2C T cell subset, CD4+ or CD8+ T cells, or bulk PBMC T cells (not recorded which). These receptors all stem from a woman aged 18-70 years in good health. The CDR3 runs from the conserved cysteine through the conserved F or W.

j_call v_call cdr3_aa
TRBJ2-7 TRBV6-1 CASSSGTSANEQYF
TRBJ2-1 TRBV7-2 CASRGTLYNEQFF
TRBJ1-2 TRBV7-8 CASSSLSHGYTF
TRBJ2-2 TRBV7-7 CASSHTRQAANTGELFF
TRBJ1-1 TRBV7-9 CASSPGQGRTEAFF
TRBJ2-1 TRBV20-1 CSARSGDREQFF
TRBJ2-5 TRBV20-1 CSARAPKETQYF
TRBJ1-6 TRBV9 CASSPLNSPLHF
TRBJ1-4 TRBV7-2 CASRIGTGGEKLFF
TRBJ2-2 TRBV12-3/TRBV12-4 CASSLGIAGAVGELFF
TRBJ2-1 TRBV6-5 CASSSSGAGDHNEQFF
TRBJ2-3 TRBV29-1 CSHRDQDTDTQYF